The clone carrying this T cell receptor (beta chain) was counted at least ten times. Antigen unknown. The data originate from a study of T-cell memory formation after mild COVID-19. Study-level points and caveats: Clones that got smaller from day 15 to 85 had even CD4/CD8, while clones growing later tipped toward CD4+. In pre-infection memory, a portion of responding clones appeared, which suggested that cross-reactive memory joined.

Constant-segment-primed 5'RACE gave TCR alpha and TCR beta cDNA libraries with sample barcodes and UMIs. TCRdb reprocessed the 5' RACE reads via MiXCR and lists one record per CDR3 protein. The sample carries about 290,000 distinct CDR3 sequences, around a sixth recorded once. The sequenced material came from PBMCs or a T cell subset sorted from them (not recorded which). The sequence was obtained from a man younger than 30 who had mild COVID-19 (a few samples of this study predate the infection). Cell type and time point are not known.

The CDR3 reads CASSLEPGRQQPQHF. DNA of the CDR3: TGTGCCAGCAGCTTGGAACCAGGGAGACAACAGCCCCAGCATTTT. This sequence joins TRBV5-5 and TRBJ1-5; tentatively, D is TRBD1 (5 bases). The CDR3 has 15 residues. V was trimmed by 0 bases and J by 7 bases, leaving 14 bases between them. The germline gives CDR1 SGHKS, CDR2 YYEKEE (reference sequence).